This T cell receptor beta chain was recovered during a study of T cell changes during pregnancy in multiple sclerosis. This CDR3 is built from 11 residues. Trimming pared 1 base from V and 4 bases from J, leaving 3 bases between. The V gene's germline CDR1 is SGHDT and CDR2 YYEEEE. The repertoire was sequenced with immunoSEQ multiplex PCR; TCRdb's copy has only in-frame clones and lacks some. This sample has around 29,000 clones, with roughly 92% found just once. This clone was seen a single time. The sequence derives from a female donor with multiple sclerosis, enrolled in a pregnancy study. The chain carries TRBV5-6 and TRBJ2-7; D gene unclear. The sequences come from CD4+ T cells from peripheral blood mononuclear cells, collected in the first trimester of pregnancy. In nucleotides, the CDR3 is TGTGCCAGCAGCTTGCGGTACGAGCAGTACTTC. Encoded protein: CASSLRYEQYF. Filled out from reference TRBV5-6 and TRBJ2-7, the complete variable domain reads DAGVTQSPTHLIKTRGQQVTLRCSPKSGHDTVSWYQQALGQGPQFIFQYYEEEERQRGNFPDRFSGHQFPNYSSELNVNALLLGDSALYLCASSLRYEQYFGPGTRLTVT.